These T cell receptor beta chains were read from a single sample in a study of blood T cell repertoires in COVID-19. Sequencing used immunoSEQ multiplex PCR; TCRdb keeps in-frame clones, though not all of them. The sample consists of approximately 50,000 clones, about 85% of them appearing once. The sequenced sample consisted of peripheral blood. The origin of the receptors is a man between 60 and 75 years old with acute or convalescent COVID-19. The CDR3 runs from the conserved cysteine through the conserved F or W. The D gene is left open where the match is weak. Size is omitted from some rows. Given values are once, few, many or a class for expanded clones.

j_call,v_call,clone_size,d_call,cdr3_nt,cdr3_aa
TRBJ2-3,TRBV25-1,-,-,TGTGCCAGCAGTGGCCAGGGCACCCGAGCAGATACGCAGTATTTT,CASSGQGTRADTQYF
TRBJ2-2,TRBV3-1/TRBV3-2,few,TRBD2,TGTGCCAGCAGCAGAAAAGCGGGAGGGCCCACCGGGGAGCTGTTTTTT,CASSRKAGGPTGELFF
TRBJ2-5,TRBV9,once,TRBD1,TGTGCCAGCAGCCTCGGGACAGAAGAGACCCAGTACTTC,CASSLGTEETQYF
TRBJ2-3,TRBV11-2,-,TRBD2,TGTGCCAGCAGCTTAAGAGGGAGGGTCGGAGATACGCAGTATTTT,CASSLRGRVGDTQYF
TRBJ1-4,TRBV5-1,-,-,TGCGCCAGCAGCAAGACGAGGGATGAAAAACTGTTTTTT,CASSKTRDEKLFF
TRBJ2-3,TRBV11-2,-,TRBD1,TGTGCCAGCAGCTTCCGACAGGGACCTCGAGATACGCAGTATTTT,CASSFRQGPRDTQYF
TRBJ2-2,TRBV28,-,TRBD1,TGTGCCAGCAAAGTGGGAGGGACAGGGGATGCCGGGGAGCTGTTTTTT,CASKVGGTGDAGELFF
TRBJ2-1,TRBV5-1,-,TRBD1,TGCGCCAGCAGTCCGACGGGACAGGGGGTCTACAATGAGCAGTTCTTC,CASSPTGQGVYNEQFF
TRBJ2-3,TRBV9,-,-,TGTGCCAGCAGCGTAGGACACAATCCTAGCACAGATACGCAGTATTTT,CASSVGHNPSTDTQYF
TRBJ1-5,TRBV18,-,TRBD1,TGTGCCAGCTCAGTACAGGGGACGCATCAGCCCCAGCATTTT,CASSVQGTHQPQHF
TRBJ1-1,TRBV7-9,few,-,TGTGCCAGCAGCCCCCCCCGCGGGGCTAACTCTGAAGCTTTCTTT,CASSPPRGANSEAFF
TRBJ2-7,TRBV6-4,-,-,TGTGCCAGCAGTGACTATAGAGTCTACGAGCAGTACTTC,CASSDYRVYEQYF
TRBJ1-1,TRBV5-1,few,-,TGCGCCAGCAGATTGGACACCAACACTGAAGCTTTCTTT,CASRLDTNTEAFF
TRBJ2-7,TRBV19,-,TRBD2,TGTGCCAGTAGTATTTCACTAGCGGGAGACGAGCAGTACTTC,CASSISLAGDEQYF
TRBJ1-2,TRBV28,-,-,TGTGCCAGCAGCCCCGACAGGAGAGCTAACTATGGCTACACCTTC,CASSPDRRANYGYTF
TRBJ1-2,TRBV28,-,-,TGTGCCAGCAGTTTAAAGGGGTGGGTCTACACCTTC,CASSLKGWVYTF
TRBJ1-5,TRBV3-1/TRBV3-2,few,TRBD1,TGTGCCAGCAGCGTCCGGACAGGGGCTCAGCCCCAGCATTTT,CASSVRTGAQPQHF
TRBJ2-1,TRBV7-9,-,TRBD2,TGTGCCGGCGGGACTAGCGCCCGAATGGGAAACAATGAGCAGTTCTTC,CAGGTSARMGNNEQFF
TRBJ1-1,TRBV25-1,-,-,TGTGCCAGCAGTGCCCAGGGCCACACTGAAGCTTTCTTT,CASSAQGHTEAFF
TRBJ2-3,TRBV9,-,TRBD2,TGTGCCAGCAGCGACGGACTAGCGGGGGGGACAGATACGCAGTATTTT,CASSDGLAGGTDTQYF
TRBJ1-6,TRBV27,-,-,TGTGCCAGCAGTTTGGGGGGAGGGTCCTATAATTCACCCCTCCACTTT,CASSLGGGSYNSPLHF
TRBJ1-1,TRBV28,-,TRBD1,TGTGCCAGCAGGCATGAGGCCAGGGGGACTGAAGCTTTCTTT,CASRHEARGTEAFF
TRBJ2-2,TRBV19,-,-,TGTGCCAGTAGTATTGGGCTAGCTGGAATGGAGCTGTTTTTT,CASSIGLAGMELFF
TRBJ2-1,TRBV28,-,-,TGTGCCAGCAGAGGGAGTGTGGAGCAGTTCTTC,CASRGSVEQFF
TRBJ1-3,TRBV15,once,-,TGTGCCACCAGGCAGGGTACGGCTGGAAACACCATATATTTT,CATRQGTAGNTIYF
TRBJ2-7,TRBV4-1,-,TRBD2,TGCGCCAGCAGCCAAGTGGTGAGCGGGAGAGACGAGCAGTACTTC,CASSQVVSGRDEQYF
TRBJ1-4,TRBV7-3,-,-,TGTGCCAGCAGCTTAGGCGGTGGTGAAAAACTGTTTTTT,CASSLGGGEKLFF